A selection of T cell receptor beta chains follows, all from one sample in a study of T cell responses to AZD1222 COVID-19 vaccine. Generated by immunoSEQ multiplex PCR, the TCRdb table keeps only in-frame clones and is missing some. The sample lists some 120,000 clones; more than 85% were seen once. The sequencing used peripheral blood, collected on day 0 of MenACWY control vaccination. These receptors all come from an adult in good health. The CDR3 runs from the conserved cysteine through the conserved F or W. D genes are given only for firm matches. Only some rows state a clone size, as once, few, many or a class for expanded clones.

cdr3_aa cdr3_nt d_call j_call v_call clone_size
CASSRLGLASSNEQFF TGTGCCAGCAGCCGATTGGGACTAGCGAGTAGTAATGAGCAGTTCTTC TRBD2 TRBJ2-1 TRBV7-9 -
CASSQMTGEAQHF TGCGCCAGCAGCCAGATGACAGGGGAGGCCCAGCATTTT TRBD1 TRBJ1-5 TRBV4-1 -
CASSLVGSLNTYEQYF TGTGCCAGCAGCTTGGTGGGCAGCCTAAATACCTACGAGCAGTACTTC - TRBJ2-7 TRBV5-5 -
CSASDLAKRSYNEQFF TGCAGTGCTAGTGATCTAGCGAAACGGTCCTACAATGAGCAGTTCTTC - TRBJ2-1 TRBV20-1 -
CASSLDRELEQFF TGCGCCAGCAGCTTAGACAGGGAATTAGAGCAGTTCTTC TRBD1 TRBJ2-1 TRBV5-1 -
CASSLASGRADEQFF TGCGCCAGCAGCTTGGCTAGCGGGAGGGCCGATGAGCAGTTCTTC TRBD2 TRBJ2-1 TRBV5-1 -
CASSGRTGYFEQYF TGCGCCAGCAGCGGGCGGACAGGGTATTTCGAGCAGTACTTC TRBD1 TRBJ2-7 TRBV5-1 once
CASSTAGSTLRDIQYF TGTGCCAGTAGTACGGCCGGGTCCACTTTAAGGGACATTCAGTACTTC - TRBJ2-4 TRBV19 -
CASSQDLTDTIYGYTF TGTGCCAGCAGCCAAGATCTGACAGACACTATCTATGGCTACACCTTC - TRBJ1-2 TRBV4-2 few
CASSGSGGLTEAFF TGTGCCAGCAGCGGATCGGGGGGCTTAACTGAAGCTTTCTTT - TRBJ1-1 TRBV7-9 -
CAWGKQEGYSPLHF TGTGCCTGGGGAAAACAAGAGGGCTATTCACCCCTCCACTTT - TRBJ1-6 TRBV30 once
CASSPGGRNTEAFF TGTGCCAGCAGCCCTGGGGGTCGAAACACTGAAGCTTTCTTT - TRBJ1-1 TRBV5-4 -
CASSSPGQGYYGYTF TGTGCCAGCAGCTCACCGGGACAGGGTTACTATGGCTACACCTTC TRBD1 TRBJ1-2 TRBV11-3 -
CASSPAGTYEQYF TGTGCCAGCAGCCCAGCGGGAACGTACGAGCAGTACTTC TRBD2 TRBJ2-7 TRBV7-9 -
CASSPDQREGDEQFF TGTGCCAGCAGCCCCGACCAGCGGGAAGGGGATGAGCAGTTCTTC TRBD2 TRBJ2-1 TRBV11-2 -
CASSLQTSGQETQYF TGTGCCAGCAGCTTACAGACTAGCGGGCAAGAGACCCAGTACTTC TRBD2 TRBJ2-5 TRBV9 -
CASSLRLSSYGYTF TGTGCCAGCAGCTTAAGGCTATCCAGCTATGGCTACACCTTC - TRBJ1-2 TRBV13 -
CASSTLDTEQFF TGTGCCAGCAGCACCCTCGACACTGAGCAGTTCTTC - TRBJ2-1 TRBV9 few
CASSEPDLYSPLHF TGTGCCAGCAGTGAACCGGACCTGTATTCACCCCTCCACTTT - TRBJ1-6 TRBV25-1 -
CAWSESSYNEQFF TGTGCCTGGAGTGAAAGCTCCTACAATGAGCAGTTCTTC - TRBJ2-1 TRBV30 once
CASSSGFHTGELFF TGTGCCAGCAGCTCCGGGTTTCACACCGGGGAGCTGTTTTTT - TRBJ2-2 TRBV5-6 few
CASSQESTDTQYF TGTGCCAGCAGCCAAGAGAGCACAGATACGCAGTATTTT - TRBJ2-3 TRBV4-2 -
CASSRSRASGNTIYF TGTGCCAGCAGCCGCAGCAGGGCCTCTGGAAACACCATATATTTT - TRBJ1-3 TRBV3-1/TRBV3-2 -
CASSKDPGRSQYF TGTGCCAGCAGCAAGGACCCCGGGCGGTCCCAGTACTTC - TRBJ2-5 TRBV5-4 -
CASSLGQHLLNTEAFF TGTGCCAGCAGCTTAGGACAGCATTTATTGAACACTGAAGCTTTCTTT - TRBJ1-1 TRBV11-3 -
CATQGPTNEKLFF TGTGCCACACAGGGGCCAACTAATGAAAAACTGTTTTTT TRBD1 TRBJ1-4 TRBV10-3 once